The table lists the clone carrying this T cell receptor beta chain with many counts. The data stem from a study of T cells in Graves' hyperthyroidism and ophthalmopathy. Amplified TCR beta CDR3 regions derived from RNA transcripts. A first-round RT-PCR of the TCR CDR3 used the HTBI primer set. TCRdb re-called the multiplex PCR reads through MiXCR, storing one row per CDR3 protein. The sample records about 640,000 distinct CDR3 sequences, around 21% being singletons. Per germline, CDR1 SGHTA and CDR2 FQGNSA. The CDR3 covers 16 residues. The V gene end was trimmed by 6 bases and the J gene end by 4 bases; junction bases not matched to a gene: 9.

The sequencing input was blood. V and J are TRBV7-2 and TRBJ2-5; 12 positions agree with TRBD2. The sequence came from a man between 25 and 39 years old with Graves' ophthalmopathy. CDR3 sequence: CASRTSSGRALETQYF. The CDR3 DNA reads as TGTGCCAGCAGGACCTCTAGCGGGAGGGCTTTAGAGACCCAGTACTTC. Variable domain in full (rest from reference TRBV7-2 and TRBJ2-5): GAGVSQSPSNKVTEKGKDVELRCDPISGHTALYWYRQSLGQGLEFLIYFQGNSAPDKSGLPSDRFSAERTGGSVSTLTIQRTQQEDSAVYLCASRTSSGRALETQYFGPGTRLLVL.